This entry concerns a single T cell receptor beta chain. What it binds is not known. PBMCs that had been cryopreserved were the source of roughly 2 micrograms of genomic DNA for TCR beta libraries. The data originate from a study of cytotoxic CD8 clonotypes in ibrutinib-treated CLL. At the level of the study: IGHV unmutated roughly 18; relapsed/refractory 11; treatment-naive about 14. General study points: In comparison with age-matched healthy donors, baseline clonality was higher and tracked circulating CD8+ T-cell counts.

Germline values: CDR1 SGHNT, CDR2 YYREEE (reference sequence). This CDR3 region has 15 residues. The V gene end was trimmed by 1 base and the J gene end by 8 bases; junction bases not matched to a gene: 8. Data came from immunoSEQ multiplex PCR; TCRdb stores just in-frame clones and leaves some out. The table includes more than 9,500 clones, 81% detected once. This clonotype originated in a human donor with chronic lymphocytic leukemia. The sample was PBMCs, taken at disease progression, from a patient treated with ibrutinib. V is TRBV5-4 and J is TRBJ2-1, with TRBD2 identical over 8 bases. Here the CDR3 reads CASSLYGTRGYEQFF. The CDR3 DNA reads TGTGCCAGCAGCTTGTACGGGACTAGAGGGTATGAGCAGTTCTTC.